The 27 T cell receptor beta chains given below trace back to one sample, sequenced in a study of CD4+ T cells in melanoma (dated 2022 in TCRdb). The method behind the library was the immunoSEQ multiplex PCR assay. TCRdb obtained this table from immuneACCESS and retained in-frame rearrangements with V and J assigned. These tables miss some clones; where compared with another copy, unresolved V genes account for less than half of the shortfall, and the remainder is unexplained. The sample records fewer than 55,000 clones, approximately 89% of which are singletons. The leading ten clones occupy 12% of the sample. The sample was peripheral blood. Receptor source: a human donor with melanoma.

J is TRBJ1-1 and V is TRBV6-5; D unresolved. The germline V and J ends were trimmed by 6 bases and 4 bases, with 12 bases remaining between them. This CDR3 is built from 13 residues. Germline V gene lookup returns CDR1 MNHEY and CDR2 SVGAGI. The CDR3 DNA follows: TGTGCCAGCAGCCCCGAGGGCGGCACTGAAGCTTTCTTT. Its protein is CASSPEGGTEAFF.

The chain combines TRBV7-2 with TRBJ1-1; D unclear. CDR1 and CDR2 (germline): SGHTA, FQGNSA. Trimming stripped 1 base from V and 11 bases from J, with 14 bases between. This CDR3 region has 13 residues. CDR3 sequence: CASSLELGDRAFF. Written as DNA, the CDR3 is TGTGCCAGCAGCTTAGAATTAGGTGACCGGGCTTTCTTT.

This chain connects TRBV6-1 to TRBJ2-4; maybe TRBD1 (6 bases). Germline V gene sequence: CDR1 MNHNS, CDR2 SASEGT. The CDR3 runs to 13 residues. V shed 9 bases and J shed 8 bases, with 17 bases lying between them. CDR3 in amino acids: CASTGTHRHIQYF. The CDR3, as DNA: TGTGCCAGTACAGGGACCCATAGACACATTCAGTACTTC.

The chain links TRBV10-3 to TRBJ2-1; TRBD2 aligns across 12 bases. The CDR3 has 14 residues. Germline lookup yields CDR1 ENHRY and CDR2 SYGVKD. Trimming took 6 bases from V and 15 from J; bases not matched to a gene: 12. CDR3 region: CAIRPGLAGRERFF. CDR3 coding DNA: TGTGCCATCAGACCGGGACTAGCGGGCAGGGAAAGGTTCTTC.

The chain joins TRBV27 to TRBJ2-7; tentatively, D is TRBD1 (6 bases). The CDR3 sequence is 15 residues long. Trimming shortened V by 2 bases and J by 2 bases, and 13 bases separated the two germline ends. The germline V gene encodes CDR1 MNHEY and CDR2 SMNVEV (reference sequence). The CDR3 DNA is TGTGCCAGCAGTTTAGGACAGCTCCTCCCCTACGAGCAGTACTTC. Its translation: CASSLGQLLPYEQYF.

The chain couples TRBV7-2 to TRBJ2-5; TRBD1 might be the D (6 bases). Trimming left V 4 bases short and J 2 bases short, with 11 bases between. Per germline, CDR1 SGHTA and CDR2 FQGNSA. There are 14 residues in the CDR3. This CDR3 reads CASSSGTLQETQYF. Written as DNA, the CDR3 is TGTGCCAGCAGCTCGGGGACACTACAAGAGACCCAGTACTTC. Complete variable domain (other parts from reference TRBV7-2 and TRBJ2-5): GAGVSQSPSNKVTEKGKDVELRCDPISGHTALYWYRQSLGQGLEFLIYFQGNSAPDKSGLPSDRFSAERTGGSVSTLTIQRTQQEDSAVYLCASSSGTLQETQYFGPGTRLLVL.

The rearrangement uses TRBV7-6 and TRBJ2-1, with 9 bases fitting TRBD2. V shed 1 base and J 6 bases; nucleotides not matched to a gene: 7. Germline values: CDR1 SGHVS, CDR2 FNYEAQ. The CDR3 sequence is 16 residues long. The CDR3 DNA reads as TGTGCCAGCAGCTTAGAGGCGGGGGGGCCGGCCAATGAGCAGTTCTTC. Its protein product is CASSLEAGGPANEQFF.

This chain joins TRBV14 and TRBJ2-3, with D hard to call. The CDR3 sequence is 11 residues long. The ends were cut back, 4 bases at V and 4 bases at J, with 3 bases in the middle. Germline V gives CDR1 SGHDN, CDR2 FVKESK. The CDR3 sequence: CASSLADTQYF. As DNA, the CDR3 is TGTGCCAGCAGCCTCGCAGATACGCAGTATTTT.

The rearrangement joins TRBV4-3 to TRBJ1-1; D unresolved. The length of the CDR3 is 14 residues. V was shortened by 0 bases and J by 4 bases, with 9 bases between the two germline ends. The germline V gene encodes CDR1 LGHNA and CDR2 YSLEER. CDR3 protein: CASSQEGRSTEAFF. DNA of the CDR3: TGCGCCAGCAGCCAAGAAGGGCGGAGCACTGAAGCTTTCTTT.

This chain uses TRBV4-3 with TRBJ1-2, with a possible D match to TRBD1 (5 bases). Trimming took off 0 bases at V and 7 bases at J, with 12 bases between the two ends. This CDR3 is built from 14 residues. Germline-derived CDR1 and CDR2 are LGHNA and YSLEER. Written as DNA, the CDR3 is TGCGCCAGCAGCCAAGACGGGGGGATAGGTGGCTACACCTTC. This codes for CASSQDGGIGGYTF.

The gene calls are TRBV28 and TRBJ2-1; possibly TRBD1 or TRBD2 for D (6 bases each). Trimming took off 7 bases at V and 7 bases at J, with 14 bases between the two ends. Germline assignment: CDR1 MDHEN and CDR2 SYDVKM. This CDR3 comprises 13 residues. CDR3 coding DNA: TGTGCCAGCAACTGGGGGGCTGGGAATGAGCAGTTCTTC. This gives the protein CASNWGAGNEQFF.

This clone was recorded once. The rearrangement links TRBV7-9 to TRBJ2-2; the D gene is possibly TRBD1 (6 bases). This CDR3 has 14 residues. Trimming took 6 bases from V and 9 from J, leaving 17 bases between them. CDR1 SEHNR and CDR2 FQNEAQ come from the germline V gene (reference sequence). CDR3 sequence reads: CASSSTEGDRELFF. The CDR3 bases are TGTGCCAGCAGTTCTACCGAGGGGGATCGGGAGCTGTTTTTT.

The chain's CDR3 is CASSLPTPSSYNEQFF. CDR3 in DNA: TGTGCCAGCAGCCTACCGACACCGAGCTCCTACAATGAGCAGTTCTTC. This chain uses TRBV7-9 with TRBJ2-1; D remains ambiguous. Trimming left V 5 bases short and J 0 bases short, with 14 bases between. Germline V gene data show CDR1 as SEHNR and CDR2 as FQNEAQ (reference sequence). The CDR3 extends over 16 amino acids.

V is TRBV4-3 and J is TRBJ2-1; 8 bases are shared with TRBD1. This CDR3 comprises 15 residues. Losses at the gene ends were 3 bases for V and 2 bases for J; bases not matched to a gene: 3. Germline V lookup: CDR1 LGHNA, CDR2 YSLEER. In DNA form, the CDR3 reads TGCGCCAGCAGCCACAGGGGGCTCGCCTACAATGAGCAGTTCTTC. This codes for CASSHRGLAYNEQFF.

The J gene is TRBJ2-1, the V gene TRBV14; the D gene is possibly TRBD2 (6 bases). The CDR3 consists of 15 residues. CDR1 is SGHDN and CDR2 is FVKESK in the germline V gene. Deletions cut 6 bases from V and 9 bases from J, with 21 bases between. The CDR3 DNA is TGTGCCAGCAGGCTAACTAGCATGGGCGGAAGTGAGCAGTTCTTC. The encoded protein is CASRLTSMGGSEQFF.

This chain joins TRBV2 and TRBJ1-6; possible D gene TRBD1, 6 bases. V shed 8 bases and J shed 11 bases, with 16 bases lying between them. The CDR3 spans 13 residues. Looked up from germline, CDR1 is SNHLY and CDR2 is FYNNEI. The DNA of the CDR3 is TGTGCCAGCCAAGTTCAGGGGCTGACACCCCTCCACTTT. Translating it yields CASQVQGLTPLHF.

In regard to this clone: Sequence at one end of the junction differs from germline and may be a read error. J is TRBJ2-2 and V is TRBV7-6, with D perhaps assigned TRBD1 or TRBD2 (5 bases each). Germline V gene data show CDR1 as SGHVS and CDR2 as FNYEAQ. The CDR3 is 15 amino acids. The CDR3 sequence: CACSFRGGDTGELFF. DNA for the CDR3: TGTGCCTGCAGCTTTCGGGGCGGCGACACCGGGGAGCTGTTTTTT.

The chain carries TRBV2 and TRBJ1-1; the D gene is possibly TRBD1 (5 bases). The CDR3 totals 14 residues. With 1 base removed from V and 5 bases from J, the gap between germline ends came to 11 bases. Germline V gene lookup returns CDR1 SNHLY and CDR2 FYNNEI. For the CDR3, the DNA is TGTGCCAGCAGTGAAGTTTTGGGACGAACTGAAGCTTTCTTT. Its protein is CASSEVLGRTEAFF.

V gene TRBV9 combines with J gene TRBJ2-3; 8 bases are shared with TRBD2. The trim removed 6 bases at V and 4 bases at J, leaving 7 bases unmatched. This CDR3 has 14 residues. CDR1 SGDLS and CDR2 YYNGEE come from the germline V gene. The CDR3 DNA reads TGTGCCAGCACCCCGGGGGGGCCCCCAGATACGCAGTATTTT. Translation gives CASTPGGPPDTQYF.

The chain recombines TRBV10-3 with TRBJ2-7; perhaps TRBD1 as D (5 bases). There are 13 residues in the CDR3. Germline V gene sequence: CDR1 ENHRY, CDR2 SYGVKD. V dropped 4 bases and J dropped 5 bases, with 12 bases sitting between them. Written as DNA, the CDR3 is TGTGCCATCAGTGTAGGGGAAAGGGACGAGCAGTACTTC. This gives the protein CAISVGERDEQYF.

This chain uses TRBV4-1 with TRBJ2-3; perhaps TRBD2 as D (6 bases). CDR1 MGHRA and CDR2 YSYEKL come from the germline V gene. V was trimmed by 1 base and J by 2 bases, leaving 10 bases between them. This CDR3 spans 15 amino acids. The CDR3 coding sequence is TGCGCCAGCAGCCAAGGGGGGGTTCCCACAGATACGCAGTATTTT. It specifies CASSQGGVPTDTQYF.

This clone was counted once. The chain recombines TRBV5-8 with TRBJ2-1; the D is unclear. Germline assignment: CDR1 SGHTS and CDR2 YDEGEE. The V end was cut by 0 bases, the J end by 1 base, with 8 bases between. This CDR3 is 15 amino acids long. The CDR3 bases are TGTGCCAGCAGCTTGGGCACGGGTTCCTACAATGAGCAGTTCTTC. Its protein is CASSLGTGSYNEQFF.

J is TRBJ2-7 and V is TRBV19; 8 bases match TRBD2. Losses at the gene ends were 8 bases for V and 0 bases for J; bases not matched to a gene: 9. This CDR3 has 15 amino acids. The germline CDR1 and CDR2 sequences are LNHDA and SQIVND (reference sequence). The CDR3 region is CASGAGGPGSYEQYF. CDR3 sequence (DNA): TGTGCCAGTGGGGCGGGGGGTCCGGGCTCCTACGAGCAGTACTTC. Using reference TRBV19 and TRBJ2-7 for the parts outside the CDR3, the full variable domain is DGGITQSPKYLFRKEGQNVTLSCEQNLNHDAMYWYRQDPGQGLRLIYYSQIVNDFQKGDIAEGYSVSREKKESFPLTVTSAQKNPTAFYLCASGAGGPGSYEQYFGPGTRLTVT.

The V gene is TRBV18, the J gene TRBJ2-1, with D maybe TRBD2 (5 bases). Per germline, CDR1 KGHSH and CDR2 LQKENI. CDR3 length: 15 amino acids. Trimming left V 1 base short and J 5 bases short, with 12 bases between. This CDR3 reads CASSPQGVWDNEQFF. CDR3 sequence (DNA): TGTGCCAGCTCACCACAGGGAGTATGGGACAATGAGCAGTTCTTC.

The gene calls are TRBV29-1 and TRBJ2-7, with D unresolved. Germline CDR1 SQVTM, CDR2 ANQGSEA. The CDR3 extends over 12 amino acids. The germline V and J ends were trimmed by 3 bases and 2 bases, with 8 bases remaining between them. The CDR3 nucleotides read TGCAGCGTTGAGAGCCAGACCTACGAGCAGTACTTC. Amino acid sequence: CSVESQTYEQYF.

The chain employs TRBV5-4 and TRBJ2-2, with D perhaps matching TRBD1 (5 bases). V lost 0 bases and J lost 7, with 19 bases in between. From germline, CDR1 is SGHNT and CDR2 YYREEE (reference sequence). The CDR3 contains 17 residues. In DNA, the CDR3 is TGTGCCAGCAGCTTGGATTTAGCCAGGGAAAGACACGGGGAGCTGTTTTTT. It translates to CASSLDLARERHGELFF.

This clone was counted a few times. The CDR3 here is CASSSGRGLGELFF. CDR3 in DNA: TGTGCCAGCAGCTCCGGCAGGGGTCTCGGGGAGCTGTTTTTT. This chain links TRBV7-6 with TRBJ2-2; D is perhaps TRBD1 (6 bases). The CDR3 totals 14 residues. V was trimmed by 4 bases and J by 7 bases, leaving 13 bases between them. CDR1 and CDR2 (germline): SGHVS, FNYEAQ.